The rows below give T cell receptor beta chains drawn from one sample of a study of CD8 T cells in ankylosing spondylitis. TCRdb used MiXCR to reprocess the 5' RACE reads, holding one entry per CDR3 protein. Of hundreds of thousands of distinct CDR3 sequences detected, 7% to 10% appear once; the ten largest clones hold around 4.9%. The specimen sequenced was blood, either unsorted or a sorted T cell fraction (not recorded which). The receptors originated from a female donor with ankylosing spondylitis or in good health (not recorded which). Each CDR3 is given with its conserved first and last residue. Each record gives: V gene, J gene, D gene, clone size, CDR3 protein, CDR3 DNA. A D gene is named only where the DNA matches it firmly. Only some rows state a clone size, as once, few, many or a class for expanded clones.

v_call: TRBV3-1
j_call: TRBJ2-5
d_call: .
clone_size: .
cdr3_aa: CASSQGYSENQYF
cdr3_nt: TGTGCCAGCAGCCAAGGCTACTCCGAGAACCAGTACTTC

v_call: TRBV12-3/TRBV12-4
j_call: TRBJ2-5
d_call: .
clone_size: many
cdr3_aa: CASSLSRQETQYF
cdr3_nt: TGTGCCAGCAGTTTGTCGAGGCAAGAGACCCAGTACTTC

v_call: TRBV7-2
j_call: TRBJ1-1
d_call: .
clone_size: few
cdr3_aa: CASSFAGSEAFF
cdr3_nt: TGTGCCAGCAGCTTTGCAGGGAGTGAAGCTTTCTTT

v_call: TRBV6-5
j_call: TRBJ1-1
d_call: .
clone_size: once
cdr3_aa: CASSSLTVPEAFF
cdr3_nt: TGTGCCAGCAGTTCCCTGACAGTTCCTGAAGCTTTCTTT

v_call: TRBV7-2
j_call: TRBJ1-1
d_call: .
clone_size: many
cdr3_aa: CASSLQGGTEAFF
cdr3_nt: TGCGCCAGCAGCTTGCAGGGAGGGACTGAAGCTTTCTTT

v_call: TRBV27
j_call: TRBJ2-5
d_call: TRBD2
clone_size: many
cdr3_aa: CASRTFSGQETQYF
cdr3_nt: TGTGCCAGCAGGACCTTTAGCGGGCAAGAGACCCAGTACTTC

v_call: TRBV5-6
j_call: TRBJ1-1
d_call: .
clone_size: many
cdr3_aa: CASSFGGLRAFF
cdr3_nt: TGTGCCAGCAGCTTCGGGGGCCTGCGGGCTTTCTTT

v_call: TRBV5-4
j_call: TRBJ1-1
d_call: .
clone_size: many
cdr3_aa: CASSLETRAVNTEAFF
cdr3_nt: TGTGCCAGCAGCTTGGAGACAAGGGCGGTGAACACTGAAGCTTTCTTT

v_call: TRBV20-1
j_call: TRBJ2-6
d_call: .
clone_size: many
cdr3_aa: CSATRSGANVLTF
cdr3_nt: TGCAGTGCGACCCGTTCTGGGGCCAACGTCCTGACTTTC

v_call: TRBV20-1
j_call: TRBJ2-3
d_call: TRBD2
clone_size: many
cdr3_aa: CSAPGLAGGPSRGDTQYF
cdr3_nt: TGCAGTGCCCCGGGACTAGCGGGAGGGCCGTCGAGAGGAGATACGCAGTATTTT

v_call: TRBV30
j_call: TRBJ2-1
d_call: .
clone_size: many
cdr3_aa: CAWSGRDEQFF
cdr3_nt: TGTGCCTGGAGTGGGAGGGATGAGCAGTTCTTC

v_call: TRBV5-1
j_call: TRBJ2-5
d_call: .
clone_size: many
cdr3_aa: CASSLALGLKTQYF
cdr3_nt: TGCGCCAGCAGCTTGGCCTTAGGTTTGAAGACCCAGTACTTC

v_call: TRBV6-5
j_call: TRBJ2-3
d_call: .
clone_size: many
cdr3_aa: CASSYSKGSDTQYF
cdr3_nt: TGTGCCAGCAGTTACTCCAAGGGGTCAGATACGCAGTATTTT

v_call: TRBV4-3
j_call: TRBJ2-1
d_call: TRBD2
clone_size: many
cdr3_aa: CASSQDPGGRTQFF
cdr3_nt: TGCGCCAGCAGCCAAGATCCGGGGGGGCGGACGCAGTTCTTC

v_call: TRBV20-1
j_call: TRBJ2-7
d_call: .
clone_size: many
cdr3_aa: CSARRPTDYEQYF
cdr3_nt: TGCAGTGCTAGACGGCCCACGGACTACGAGCAGTACTTC